The clone carrying this T cell receptor (beta chain) was recorded once. This sample was included in a study of T cell responses to AZD1222 COVID-19 vaccine. The method was immunoSEQ multiplex PCR; TCRdb's version includes in-frame clones alone and lacks a portion of them. The sample carries 250,000 to 300,000 clones, almost 95% recorded once. Germline V lookup: CDR1 SNHLY, CDR2 FYNNEI. J gave up 6 bases and V 7 bases, and 8 bases lay outside the gene matches. The CDR3 runs 14 residues. The starting material was peripheral blood, obtained 28 days after the second AZD1222 dose. The TCR comes from an adult who received the AZD1222 COVID-19 vaccine. The chain carries TRBV2 and TRBJ2-7, with 11 nucleotides matching TRBD1. CDR3 in DNA: TGTGCCAGCAATGCGGACAGGGGGCGCGGCGAGCAGTACTTC. It codes for CASNADRGRGEQYF.